Reported below is one T cell receptor beta chain. This clone's antigen is unknown. Base quality data are lacking; no much larger clone is found one base away. Between the V and J ends, shortened by 2 bases and 0 bases respectively, the junction contains 11 bases. The CDR3 sequence holds 16 residues, the cysteine and phenylalanine included. Only the CDR3 DNA is retained, 48 bases long and in frame from the first base. CDR1 and CDR2 are drawn from the germline V gene: MNHNS, SASEGT. The library came from 5' RACE. TCRdb records Illumina HiSeq 2500 as the sequencer. A second PCR of about 6 to 11 cycles was performed with a sample-barcoded 5' primer and a J-beta primer mix. Each TCR beta cDNA molecule received a unique molecular identifier from a template-switch 5' adaptor carrying 12 random nucleotides. Each sample yielded at least 3 million CDR3-containing paired-end reads. First-strand cDNA synthesis was performed from all RNA using the Mint cDNA synthesis kit, with priming by a TRBC-specific oligonucleotide. After uracil-DNA glycosylase treatment, a first 18-cycle PCR used universal primers M1SS and BC2_uni_R on all cDNA. As for the original processing: Normalization of each sample was performed by random selection of 1 million high-quality reads, each carrying a distinct molecular identifier. Reads sharing molecular identifiers were discarded rather than binned into consensus sequences. MiTCR, set to a Q25 quality threshold and the strictest error-elimination algorithm, was used for CDR3 identification, clonotype clustering and error correction. A nonparametric unseen species model using Euler transformation provided a lower-bound estimate of total TCR beta diversity. In TCRdb, the public reads were trimmed at Q25 with fastp and aligned with MiXCR, with productive beta chains retained. CDR3 protein sequences are deduplicated, and each keeps its most common genes and DNA. These V and J calls rely on TCRdb rather than the paper's analysis. The sample contains about 590,000 distinct CDR3 sequences, about 30% of them found a single time. In total, the top ten clones hold roughly 14% of the sample.

This sample is drawn from a study of blood T cells in healthy people across ages (dated by TCRdb to the mid-2010s). As for the study more broadly: Template switching captured roughly one uniquely barcoded TCR beta cDNA molecule per two T cells in model experiments. The study measured age-related changes in TCR beta repertoire diversity using deep sequencing normalized with unique cDNA molecular identifiers. Donors were grouped into four age groups: young (average about 15 years), middle-aged (39), aged (about 60) and long-lived (around 80). To avoid experimental bias, donors of different ages were randomly spread across the sequencing lanes. Using the same blood draw, the study looked at two additional independent replicas of 1 million unique cDNA reads for two donors, one aged 18 to 30 and the other aged 80 or older.

What the authors observed across the whole study: Donor CMV infection status was unknown, potentially confounding age-related changes in expanded clonotypes. Conclusive comparison of naive and antigen-experienced compartments was prevented by the profiling of bulk unsorted PBMCs. A strong correlation was found between observed TCR beta diversity and the percentage of naive T cells measured by flow cytometry. Observed TCR beta diversity per million T cells fell roughly linearly with age, and a significant reduction was already apparent by age approximately 41. Compared with the aged group, the long-lived group had more naive CD4+ T cells, fewer expanded clones and increased TCR diversity, a pattern suggesting age selection. Total diversity estimates from one million sequenced T cells were considered lower bounds and underestimates.

Systemically healthy Caucasian individuals from Russia, 39 in total and aged roughly 6 to 100 years, were included as donors. Each donor gave about 11 milliliters of peripheral blood, drawn into EDTA-treated Vacutainer tubes. Ficoll-Paque density-gradient centrifugation was used to isolate PBMCs, with at least 6 million obtained per sample. Trizol reagent was used to extract total RNA from PBMCs, with at least 5.5 micrograms per sample. For every donor, flow cytometry on a PBMC aliquot measured the percentage of naive CD45RAhigh/CD27high T cells. Input material: blood. The receptor was isolated from a woman older than 75 in good health. The rearrangement combines TRBV6-1 with TRBJ2-4; the D call could be TRBD1 or TRBD2, with each sharing 5 bases. This receptor has the CDR3 CASSERGPLAKNIQYF. The DNA sequence follows: TGTGCCAGCAGTGAAAGGGGACCCCTAGCCAAAAACATTCAGTACTTC.